These 28 T cell receptor beta chains were all obtained from the same sample, sequenced in a study of cytomegalovirus exposure and HLA in healthy donors. PCR was performed using 60 Vbeta and 13 Jbeta primers. Libraries were prepared by immunoSEQ multiplex PCR; TCRdb keeps only in-frame clonotypes and omits some of them. The table includes 150,000 to 200,000 clones, roughly 77% detected once. Sequenced: PBMCs. The receptors derive from a woman in her forties in good health and CMV-seropositive.

V usage is TRBV6-1 and J usage is TRBJ1-1, with D perhaps TRBD1 (6 bases). V lost 10 bases, J lost 4 bases, and 19 bases lay in between. Germline V lookup: CDR1 MNHNS, CDR2 SASEGT. The CDR3 covers 14 residues. CDR3 nucleotide sequence: TGTGCCAACCAATACAGGGATAAGGCCACTGAAGCTTTCTTT. Translated, it gives CANQYRDKATEAFF.

In DNA form, the CDR3 reads TGTGCCAGCCATCGACAGGGCTGGTCTGAAGCTTTCTTT. Translating it yields CASHRQGWSEAFF. The rearrangement uses TRBV6-5 and TRBJ1-1; 7 nucleotides line up with TRBD1. V lost 8 bases to trimming and J lost 6 bases; unmatched junction nucleotides: 9. The CDR3 totals 13 residues. Germline values: CDR1 MNHEY, CDR2 SVGAGI.

This clone appeared a few times. The chain uses TRBV6-6 and TRBJ2-7; tentatively, D is TRBD1 (6 bases). V gave up 8 bases and J gave up 3 bases, with 11 bases separating them. The CDR3 has 12 residues. Germline-derived CDR1 and CDR2 are MNHNY and SVGAGI (reference sequence). The chain's CDR3 is CASQGGVYEQYF. In DNA, the CDR3 is TGTGCCAGCCAAGGGGGTGTCTACGAGCAGTACTTC.

The V and J genes are TRBV6-1 and TRBJ1-1; the D is unclear. V was shortened by 0 bases and J by 5 bases, with 4 bases between the two germline ends. CDR3 length: 12 residues. The germline V gene has CDR1 MNHNS and CDR2 SASEGT. CDR3 in amino acids: CASSEAGTEAFF. As DNA, the CDR3 is TGTGCCAGCAGTGAAGCCGGGACTGAAGCTTTCTTT.

The chain uses TRBV11-2 and TRBJ1-2; D is undetermined. The CDR3 runs to 13 residues. V was shortened by 3 bases and J by 4 bases, with 9 bases between the two germline ends. Germline V gene lookup returns CDR1 SGHAT and CDR2 FQNNGV. This chain's CDR3 is CASSFYGAYGYTF. Here the CDR3 DNA reads TGTGCCAGCAGCTTTTATGGAGCCTATGGCTACACCTTC.

This rearrangement joins TRBV10-3 to TRBJ2-3; D is uncertain. The V gene's germline CDR1 is ENHRY and CDR2 SYGVKD. V was clipped by 4 bases and J by 2 bases, with 16 bases between them. The CDR3 has 16 amino acids. In DNA, the CDR3 is TGTGCCATCAGTGTCTATAAGCAGGCCAACACAGATACGCAGTATTTT. As protein: CAISVYKQANTDTQYF.

The gene calls are TRBV7-9 and TRBJ1-2; D gene ambiguous. This CDR3 contains 11 residues. Trimming pared 1 base from V and 8 bases from J, leaving 5 bases between. Germline V lookup: CDR1 SEHNR, CDR2 FQNEAQ (reference sequence). The CDR3 sequence is CASSLERGYTF. For the CDR3, the DNA is TGTGCCAGCAGCTTAGAGCGCGGCTACACCTTC.

The chain combines TRBV10-2 with TRBJ1-2; tentative D call: TRBD1 (6 bases). Germline CDR1 and CDR2: WSHSY and SAAADI. The V end was cut by 2 bases, the J end by 5 bases, with 15 bases between. The CDR3 runs 15 residues. In DNA form, the CDR3 reads TGCGCCAGCAGTGAGGTGGGGGCTCTGAAATATGGCTACACCTTC. It is translated as CASSEVGALKYGYTF.

J is TRBJ1-2 and V is TRBV10-3; 8 positions match TRBD1. The CDR3 is 13 amino acids. Germline V gene lookup returns CDR1 ENHRY and CDR2 SYGVKD. V dropped 11 bases and J dropped 3; count of bases not matched to a gene: 8. The CDR3 sequence: CAASTGGDYGYTF. Written as DNA, the CDR3 is TGTGCCGCGAGTACAGGGGGTGACTATGGCTACACCTTC.

Written as DNA, the CDR3 is TGTGCCAGCAGCCCCCCGTGGGCAGACTATGGCTACACCTTC. Translating gives CASSPPWADYGYTF. The J gene is TRBJ1-2, the V gene TRBV11-1, with D unclear. Germline V gene data show CDR1 as SGHAT and CDR2 as FQDESV (reference sequence). V shed 5 bases and J shed 3 bases, with 13 bases lying between them. The CDR3 consists of 14 residues.

The V call is TRBV28, the J call TRBJ2-1; 10 positions agree with TRBD1. Germline V gene data show CDR1 as MDHEN and CDR2 as SYDVKM. The V and J ends lost 6 bases and 0 bases, in that order; junction bases with no gene match: 5. The CDR3 is 16 residues long. The CDR3 region is CASRTGGSPSYNEQFF. DNA for the CDR3: TGTGCCAGCAGGACAGGGGGCTCCCCCTCCTACAATGAGCAGTTCTTC.

The V and J genes are TRBV5-1 and TRBJ2-1; the D is unclear. Germline V gene data show CDR1 as SGHRS and CDR2 as YFSETQ. V was trimmed by 7 bases and J by 3 bases, leaving 14 bases between them. The CDR3 consists of 14 residues. CDR3 sequence reads: CASRGFVGYNEQFF. CDR3 nucleotide sequence: TGCGCCAGCCGTGGTTTTGTCGGCTACAATGAGCAGTTCTTC.

The V gene is TRBV19, the J gene TRBJ2-3; the D gene is possibly TRBD1 (5 bases). V was trimmed by 6 bases and J by 4 bases, leaving 14 bases between them. The CDR3 runs 14 residues. Germline loops: CDR1 LNHDA, CDR2 SQIVND (reference sequence). The DNA for the CDR3 is TGTGCCAGTAGCCCCAGGGATTATCCAGATACGCAGTATTTT. Protein sequence: CASSPRDYPDTQYF.

This chain connects TRBV5-5 to TRBJ2-3, with a weak D call TRBD2 (6 bases). The CDR3 contains 17 residues. The V and J ends lost 2 bases and 1 base respectively, with 17 bases between them. The germline CDR1 and CDR2 sequences are SGHKS and YYEKEE (reference sequence). The CDR3 nucleotides are TGTGCCAGCAGCTTTTTGGAGGAGGGTGGGGGCACAGATACGCAGTATTTT. It yields the protein CASSFLEEGGGTDTQYF.

The chain joins TRBV25-1 to TRBJ2-2; weak D call: TRBD2 (6 bases). The CDR3 sequence is 14 residues long. Trimming took 0 bases from V and 7 from J, leaving 9 bases between them. The germline CDR1 and CDR2 sequences are MGHDK and SYGVNS. The CDR3 loop reads CASSEYGEVGELFF. DNA of the CDR3: TGTGCCAGCAGTGAATATGGGGAGGTCGGGGAGCTGTTTTTT.

The chain joins TRBV4-2 to TRBJ1-5, with 8 bases lining up with TRBD1. Germline V CDR1 and CDR2: LGHNA, YNFKEQ. Germline trimming cut 4 bases from V and 3 bases from J; bases unmatched to any gene: 2. The CDR3 covers 14 residues. CDR3 residues: CASSRDRYNQPQHF. In nucleotides, the CDR3 is TGTGCCAGCAGCCGGGACAGGTACAATCAGCCCCAGCATTTT.

This clone was found a few times. The chain is built from TRBV28 and TRBJ1-5; no clear D gene. CDR1 is MDHEN, CDR2 SYDVKM, per germline. This CDR3 is 14 amino acids long. CDR3 nucleotides: TGTGCGCACGGGTCTCTCCTTAGCAATCAGCCCCAGCATTTT. This gives the protein CAHGSLLSNQPQHF.

The CDR3 reads CASSFLNYQETQYF. The CDR3 DNA reads TGTGCCAGCAGCTTCCTTAATTACCAAGAGACCCAGTACTTC. This chain links TRBV7-9 with TRBJ2-5; D unclear. CDR3 size: 14 residues. The V gene lost 3 bases and the J gene lost 0 bases, with 8 bases spanning the gap. The germline CDR1 and CDR2 sequences are SEHNR and FQNEAQ (reference sequence). Full variable domain (outside the CDR3, taken from reference TRBV7-9 and TRBJ2-5): DTGVSQNPRHKITKRGQNVTFRCDPISEHNRLYWYRQTLGQGPEFLTYFQNEAQLEKSRLLSDRFSAERPKGSFSTLEIQRTEQGDSAMYLCASSFLNYQETQYFGPGTRLLVL.

The chain has TRBV6-1 and TRBJ2-1; D is undetermined. CDR3 length: 14 residues. V lost 1 base and J lost 0, with 4 bases in between. Germline CDR1 is MNHNS and CDR2 is SASEGT. This chain's CDR3 is CASSEDGSYNEQFF. The CDR3 DNA reads TGTGCCAGCAGTGAAGACGGCTCCTACAATGAGCAGTTCTTC.

The CDR3 sequence: CASSAPGQGYYEQYF. CDR3 in DNA: TGTGCCAGCAGTGCCCCGGGACAGGGCTACTACGAGCAGTACTTC. V usage is TRBV6-1 and J usage is TRBJ2-7, with 9 nucleotides matching TRBD1. The ends lost 4 bases at V and 3 bases at J; junction bases unmatched: 7. There are 15 residues in the CDR3. The germline V gene encodes CDR1 MNHNS and CDR2 SASEGT.

This clone was picked up a small number of times. The rearrangement uses TRBV7-9 and TRBJ2-7, with TRBD2 matching 12 bases. The J segment lost 9 bases and the V segment lost 1 base, leaving 13 bases of the junction unmatched. Per the germline V gene, CDR1 is SEHNR and CDR2 is FQNEAQ (reference sequence). The CDR3 contains 17 residues. Here the CDR3 DNA reads TGTGCCAGCAGCTTAGGGCTACTAGCGGGGGGCGGGGCACCGCAGTACTTC. It encodes CASSLGLLAGGGAPQYF.

This clone was seen just once. The CDR3 DNA is TGTGCCAGCAGTTCCCAGGGGGCGGGGGGGGAGACCCAGTACTTC. Translation gives CASSSQGAGGETQYF. The gene calls are TRBV27 and TRBJ2-5, with D possibly matching TRBD2 (9 bases). Trimming shortened V by 4 bases and J by 5 bases, and 17 bases separated the two germline ends. The CDR3 sequence is 15 residues long. CDR1 and CDR2 from the germline V gene are MNHEY and SMNVEV (reference sequence).

The chain couples TRBV14 to TRBJ2-3, with TRBD1 matching 8 bases. V shed 4 bases and J 6 bases; nucleotides not matched to a gene: 9. CDR3 length: 15 residues. Looked up from germline, CDR1 is SGHDN and CDR2 is FVKESK. CDR3 residues: CASSRRTGPGDTQYF. CDR3 in DNA: TGTGCCAGCAGCCGGAGGACAGGGCCAGGCGATACGCAGTATTTT.

This chain uses TRBV19 with TRBJ1-4, with 9 positions matching TRBD1. V dropped 8 bases and J dropped 7; count of bases not matched to a gene: 11. This CDR3 region has 15 residues. The germline V gene has CDR1 LNHDA and CDR2 SQIVND (reference sequence). The CDR3 DNA reads TGTGCCAGTCAACCCTCGACAGGGGGAGGTGAAAAACTGTTTTTT. The encoded protein is CASQPSTGGGEKLFF.

The chain has TRBV29-1 and TRBJ2-7; TRBD2 agrees at 14 bases. The CDR3 loop spans 16 amino acids. V trimming: 7 bases; J trimming: 5 bases; junction bases outside the gene matches: 13. Germline V gene lookup returns CDR1 SQVTM and CDR2 ANQGSEA. CDR3 amino acids: CSASRSGLAGVHEQYF. The CDR3 DNA sequence: TGCAGCGCATCTCGATCGGGACTAGCGGGAGTGCACGAGCAGTACTTC.

The J gene is TRBJ2-3, the V gene TRBV10-3; 8 positions agree with TRBD2. Germline V gene data show CDR1 as ENHRY and CDR2 as SYGVKD. The CDR3 consists of 17 residues. V dropped 2 bases and J dropped 4; count of bases not matched to a gene: 11. CDR3 in amino acids: CAISERGGLAGPDTQYF. The CDR3 DNA sequence: TGTGCCATCAGTGAGAGGGGGGGGCTAGCGGGCCCAGATACGCAGTATTTT.

V and J are TRBV6-1 and TRBJ1-5; D not certain. Germline V gene data show CDR1 as MNHNS and CDR2 as SASEGT. The V end lost 7 bases, the J end lost 1 base, and 11 bases lay between the germline ends. There are 14 residues in the CDR3. CDR3 region: CASTIGFSNQPQHF. For the CDR3, the DNA is TGTGCCAGCACAATCGGGTTCAGCAATCAGCCCCAGCATTTT.

In DNA form, the CDR3 reads TGCAGCGTTGCGGGGACAGGGAGCAACACCATATATTTT. Encoded protein: CSVAGTGSNTIYF. The chain combines TRBV29-1 with TRBJ1-3; 9 positions agree with TRBD1. Trimming at V came to 4 bases and at J to 7 bases, leaving 5 bases not matched to a gene. In germline, CDR1 is SQVTM, CDR2 ANQGSEA. The CDR3 totals 13 residues.